Listed below are T cell receptor beta chains from one sample, sequenced in a study of cytomegalovirus exposure and HLA in healthy donors. This table comes from immunoSEQ multiplex PCR, and its TCRdb copy is limited to in-frame clones, with some not included. Of roughly 130,000 clones in the sample, 84% were seen once. Sequencing input: PBMCs. Source of these receptors: a man aged 45-60 years in good health and CMV-seronegative. Each CDR3 is given with its conserved first and last residue. Each record gives: V gene, clone size, D gene, J gene, CDR3 DNA, CDR3 protein. A D gene is named only where the DNA matches it firmly. Rows give clone size only sometimes, using once, few, many, or a class for an expanded clone.

TRBV19,.,.,TRBJ1-2,TGTGCCAGTAGTATTACCAGGTTGCATGGCTACACCTTC,CASSITRLHGYTF
TRBV21-1,.,.,TRBJ1-1,TGTGCCAGCGGGCCAGGGGGCGATTTAGGCACTGAAGCTTTCTTT,CASGPGGDLGTEAFF
TRBV7-6,.,.,TRBJ2-2,TGTGCCAGCAGCCGTACCGGGGAGCTGTTTTTT,CASSRTGELFF
TRBV7-9,.,TRBD2,TRBJ2-1,TGTTCCAGCAGCTTGTCTCTAGCGGGGGCGTACAATGAGCAGTTCTTC,CSSSLSLAGAYNEQFF
TRBV4-2,.,.,TRBJ1-2,TGTGCCAGCAGCCAAGACTGGATAACAGGGCCTTATGGCTACACCTTC,CASSQDWITGPYGYTF
TRBV7-2,.,TRBD2,TRBJ2-1,TGTGCCAGCAGCTTAAGATCGGGTGCTGCGGGGGGCATCTACAATGAGCAGTTCTTC,CASSLRSGAAGGIYNEQFF
TRBV7-2,.,.,TRBJ2-3,TGTGCCAGCAGCCCCGGGACATCCACAGATACGCAGTATTTT,CASSPGTSTDTQYF
TRBV19,.,TRBD1,TRBJ1-5,TGTGCCACAAGACAGGGTAATCAGCCCCAGCATTTT,CATRQGNQPQHF
TRBV5-1,.,TRBD1,TRBJ1-3,TGCGCCAGCAGCTTCGGGACAGGGGTCGGAAACACCATATATTTT,CASSFGTGVGNTIYF
TRBV7-2,.,TRBD1,TRBJ1-3,TGTGCCAGCAGCGAACGGGACAGGGGATACACCATATATTTT,CASSERDRGYTIYF
TRBV21-1,.,.,TRBJ2-3,TGTGCCAGCAGCAAACACTTCGGGGGGCCTTATTATCTATCCCCAGATACGCAGTATTTT,CASSKHFGGPYYLSPDTQYF
TRBV5-6,.,.,TRBJ2-7,TGTGCCAGCCGATTTTGGAGTAGCTCCTACGAGCAGTACTTC,CASRFWSSSYEQYF
TRBV5-1,.,.,TRBJ1-1,TGCGCCAGCAGCTTGGAGACAATCCCTACTGAAGCTTTCTTT,CASSLETIPTEAFF
TRBV27,.,.,TRBJ2-3,TGTGCCAGCAGTTTTGTCTACACAGATACGCAGTATTTT,CASSFVYTDTQYF
TRBV2,few,.,TRBJ1-6,TGTGCCAGCAGTGAAGAGAGAGGGTCATCACCCCTCCACTTT,CASSEERGSSPLHF
TRBV6-5,.,.,TRBJ1-2,TGTGCCAGCAGTTACCTCGGGGAAGACCATGGCTACACCTTC,CASSYLGEDHGYTF